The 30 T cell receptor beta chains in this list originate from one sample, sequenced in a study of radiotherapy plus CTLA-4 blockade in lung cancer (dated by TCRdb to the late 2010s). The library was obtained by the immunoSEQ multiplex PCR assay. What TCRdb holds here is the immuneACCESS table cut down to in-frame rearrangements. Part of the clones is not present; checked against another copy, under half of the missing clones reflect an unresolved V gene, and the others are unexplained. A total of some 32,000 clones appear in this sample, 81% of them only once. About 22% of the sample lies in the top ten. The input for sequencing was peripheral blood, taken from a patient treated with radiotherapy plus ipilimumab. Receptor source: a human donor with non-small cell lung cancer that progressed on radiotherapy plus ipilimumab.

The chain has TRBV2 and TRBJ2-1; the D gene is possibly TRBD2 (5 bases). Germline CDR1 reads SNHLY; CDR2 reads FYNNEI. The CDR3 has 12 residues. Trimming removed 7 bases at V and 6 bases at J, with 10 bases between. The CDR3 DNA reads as TGTGCCAGCAAACAAGCGGTCAATGAGCAGTTCTTC. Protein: CASKQAVNEQFF.

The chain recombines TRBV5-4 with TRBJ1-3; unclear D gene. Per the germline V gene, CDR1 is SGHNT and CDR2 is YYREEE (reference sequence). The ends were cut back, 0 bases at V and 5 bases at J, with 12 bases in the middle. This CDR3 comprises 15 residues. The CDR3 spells CASSLDQAGRNTIYF. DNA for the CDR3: TGTGCCAGCAGCTTGGATCAGGCCGGGAGAAACACCATATATTTT. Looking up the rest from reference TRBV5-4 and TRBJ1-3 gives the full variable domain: ETGVTQSPTHLIKTRGQQVTLRCSSQSGHNTVSWYQQALGQGPQFIFQYYREEENGRGNFPPRFSGLQFPNYSSELNVNALELDDSALYLCASSLDQAGRNTIYFGEGSWLTVV.

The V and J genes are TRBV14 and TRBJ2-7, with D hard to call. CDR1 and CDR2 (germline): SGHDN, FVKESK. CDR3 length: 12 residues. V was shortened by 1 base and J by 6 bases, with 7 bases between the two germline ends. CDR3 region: CASSQARVEQYF. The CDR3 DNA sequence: TGTGCCAGCAGCCAAGCCCGGGTCGAGCAGTACTTC.

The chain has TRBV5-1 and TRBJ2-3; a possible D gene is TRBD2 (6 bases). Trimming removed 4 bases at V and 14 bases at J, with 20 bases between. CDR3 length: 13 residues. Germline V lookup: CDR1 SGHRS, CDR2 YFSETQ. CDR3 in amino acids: CASSPNRDSGGYF. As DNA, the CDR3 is TGCGCCAGCAGCCCAAACCGGGACTCCGGTGGGTATTTT.

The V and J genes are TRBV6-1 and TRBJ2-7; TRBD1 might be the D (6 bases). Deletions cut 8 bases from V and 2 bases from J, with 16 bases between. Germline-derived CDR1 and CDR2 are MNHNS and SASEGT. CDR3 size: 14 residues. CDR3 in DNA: TGTGCCAGCGAGATTGGGACATTTCCCTACGAGCAGTACTTC. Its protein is CASEIGTFPYEQYF.

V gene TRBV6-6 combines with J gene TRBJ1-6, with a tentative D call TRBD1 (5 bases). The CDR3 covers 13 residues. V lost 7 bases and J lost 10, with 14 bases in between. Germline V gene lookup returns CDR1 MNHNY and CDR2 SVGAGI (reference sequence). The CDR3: CASTGQGGSPLHF. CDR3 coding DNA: TGTGCCAGCACGGGGCAGGGAGGCTCACCCCTCCACTTT.

In DNA form, the CDR3 reads TGTGCCAGCAGCGGGGGGAGGGGAGAGACCCAGTACTTC. Translation gives CASSGGRGETQYF. The V call is TRBV7-9, the J call TRBJ2-5, with TRBD2 identical over 7 bases. Trimming at V came to 5 bases and at J to 4 bases, leaving 4 bases not matched to a gene. This CDR3 spans 13 amino acids. CDR1 and CDR2 from the germline V gene are SEHNR and FQNEAQ (reference sequence).

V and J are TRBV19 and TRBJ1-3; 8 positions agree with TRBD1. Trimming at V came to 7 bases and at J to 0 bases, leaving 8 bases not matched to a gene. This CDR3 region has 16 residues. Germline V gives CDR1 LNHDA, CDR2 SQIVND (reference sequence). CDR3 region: CASNTQGASSGNTIYF. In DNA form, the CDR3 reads TGTGCCAGTAACACCCAGGGGGCTAGCTCTGGAAACACCATATATTTT.

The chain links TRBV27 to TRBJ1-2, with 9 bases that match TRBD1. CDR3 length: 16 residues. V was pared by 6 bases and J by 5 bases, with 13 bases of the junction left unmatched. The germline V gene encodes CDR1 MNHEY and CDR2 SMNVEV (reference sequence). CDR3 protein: CASRDVGTGRRYGYTF. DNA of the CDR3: TGTGCCAGCAGGGACGTAGGGACAGGGCGTAGGTATGGCTACACCTTC.

CDR3 sequence: CASTWAGGPYNEQFF. Written as DNA, the CDR3 is TGTGCCAGCACTTGGGCGGGGGGGCCCTACAATGAGCAGTTCTTC. The chain couples TRBV2 to TRBJ2-1, with 9 bases that match TRBD2. The germline V gene encodes CDR1 SNHLY and CDR2 FYNNEI. The CDR3 length is 15 residues. Losses at the gene ends were 7 bases for V and 2 bases for J; bases not matched to a gene: 6.

CDR3 protein: CASSLAGNIQYF. The DNA for the CDR3 is TGTGCCAGCAGCTTAGCCGGGAACATTCAGTACTTC. The gene calls are TRBV7-8 and TRBJ2-4; no clear D. The CDR3 contains 12 residues. Germline V gives CDR1 SGHVS, CDR2 FQNEAQ. The V gene lost 0 bases and the J gene lost 7 bases, with 4 bases spanning the gap.

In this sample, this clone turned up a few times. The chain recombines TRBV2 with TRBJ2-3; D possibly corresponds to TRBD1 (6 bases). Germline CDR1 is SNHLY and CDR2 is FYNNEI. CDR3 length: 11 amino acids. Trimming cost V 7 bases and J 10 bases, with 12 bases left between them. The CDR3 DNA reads TGTGCCAGCAACTGGGGGCGGGCGCAGTATTTT. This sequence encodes CASNWGRAQYF.

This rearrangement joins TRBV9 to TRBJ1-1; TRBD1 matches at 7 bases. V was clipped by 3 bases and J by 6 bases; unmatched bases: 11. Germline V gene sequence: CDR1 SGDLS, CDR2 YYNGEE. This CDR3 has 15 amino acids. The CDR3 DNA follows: TGTGCCAGCAGCGGAGGGGGCAAGGTGGGAGCTGAAGCTTTCTTT. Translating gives CASSGGGKVGAEAFF.

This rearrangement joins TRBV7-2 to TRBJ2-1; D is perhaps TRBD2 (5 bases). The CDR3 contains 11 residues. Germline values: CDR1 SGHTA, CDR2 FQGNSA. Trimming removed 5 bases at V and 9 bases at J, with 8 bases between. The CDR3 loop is CASSSLAEQFF. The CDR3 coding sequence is TGTGCCAGCAGCAGTCTAGCTGAGCAGTTCTTC.

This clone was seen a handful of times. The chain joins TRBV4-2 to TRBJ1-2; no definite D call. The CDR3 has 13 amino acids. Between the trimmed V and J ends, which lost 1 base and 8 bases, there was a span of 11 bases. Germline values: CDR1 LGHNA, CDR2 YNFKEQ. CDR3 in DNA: TGTGCCAGCAGCCAAGTAGCGGGGAACGGCTACACCTTC. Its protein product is CASSQVAGNGYTF.

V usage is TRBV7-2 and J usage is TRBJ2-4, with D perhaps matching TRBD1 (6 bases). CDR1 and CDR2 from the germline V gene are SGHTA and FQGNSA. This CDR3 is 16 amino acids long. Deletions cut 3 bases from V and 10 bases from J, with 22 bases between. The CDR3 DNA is TGTGCCAGCAGCTTTGGAGAAAGTGCACAGGGCGGGATTCAGTACTTC. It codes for CASSFGESAQGGIQYF.

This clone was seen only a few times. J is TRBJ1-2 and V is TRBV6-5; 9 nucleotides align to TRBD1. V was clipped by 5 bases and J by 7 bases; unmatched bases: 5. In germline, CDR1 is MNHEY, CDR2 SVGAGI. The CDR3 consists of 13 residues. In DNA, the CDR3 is TGTGCCAGCAGTCAGACAGGGGGTGGTGGCTACACCTTC. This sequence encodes CASSQTGGGGYTF.

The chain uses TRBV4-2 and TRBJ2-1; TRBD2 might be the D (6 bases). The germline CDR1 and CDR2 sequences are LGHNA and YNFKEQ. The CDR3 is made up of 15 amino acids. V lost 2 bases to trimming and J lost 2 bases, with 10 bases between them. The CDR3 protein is CASSQSIAAYNEQFF. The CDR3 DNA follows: TGTGCCAGCAGCCAATCGATAGCGGCCTACAATGAGCAGTTCTTC.

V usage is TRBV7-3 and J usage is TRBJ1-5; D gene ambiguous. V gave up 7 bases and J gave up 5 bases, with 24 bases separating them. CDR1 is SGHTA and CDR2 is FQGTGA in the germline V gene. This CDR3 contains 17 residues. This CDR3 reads CASNHKGRAEGDQPQHF. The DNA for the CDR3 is TGTGCCAGCAACCATAAGGGAAGGGCCGAGGGTGATCAGCCCCAGCATTTT.

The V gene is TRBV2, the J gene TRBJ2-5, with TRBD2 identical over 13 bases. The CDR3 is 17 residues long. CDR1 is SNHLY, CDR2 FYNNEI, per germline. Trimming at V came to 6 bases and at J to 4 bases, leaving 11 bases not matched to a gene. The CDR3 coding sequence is TGTGCCAGCAGCGCTTTTGGACTAGCGGGGGTCGGAGAGACCCAGTACTTC. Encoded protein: CASSAFGLAGVGETQYF.

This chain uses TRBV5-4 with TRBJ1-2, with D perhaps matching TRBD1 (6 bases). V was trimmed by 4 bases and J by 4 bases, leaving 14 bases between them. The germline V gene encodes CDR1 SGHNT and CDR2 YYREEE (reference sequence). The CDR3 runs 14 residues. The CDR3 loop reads CASSLVGDTYGYTF. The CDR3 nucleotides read TGTGCCAGCAGCCTAGTAGGGGACACCTATGGCTACACCTTC.

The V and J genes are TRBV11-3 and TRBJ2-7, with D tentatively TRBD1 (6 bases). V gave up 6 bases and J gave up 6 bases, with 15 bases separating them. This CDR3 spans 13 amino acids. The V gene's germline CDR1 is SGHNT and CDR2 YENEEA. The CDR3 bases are TGTGCCAGCAGAACAGGGACGGGGAGCGAGCAGTACTTC. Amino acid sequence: CASRTGTGSEQYF.

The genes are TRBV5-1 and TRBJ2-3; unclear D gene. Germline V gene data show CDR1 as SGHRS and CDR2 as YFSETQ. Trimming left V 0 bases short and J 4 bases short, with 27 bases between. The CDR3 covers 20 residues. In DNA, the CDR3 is TGCGCCAGCAGCTTGGCCGAATCAATTCAAGCACAGATAAACCCAGATACGCAGTATTTT. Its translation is CASSLAESIQAQINPDTQYF.

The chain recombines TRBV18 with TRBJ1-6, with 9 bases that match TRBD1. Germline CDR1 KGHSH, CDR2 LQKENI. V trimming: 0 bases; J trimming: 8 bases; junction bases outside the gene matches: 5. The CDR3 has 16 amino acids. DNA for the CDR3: TGTGCCAGCTCACCACCCGGGACAGGGAAACATTCACCCCTCCACTTT. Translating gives CASSPPGTGKHSPLHF.

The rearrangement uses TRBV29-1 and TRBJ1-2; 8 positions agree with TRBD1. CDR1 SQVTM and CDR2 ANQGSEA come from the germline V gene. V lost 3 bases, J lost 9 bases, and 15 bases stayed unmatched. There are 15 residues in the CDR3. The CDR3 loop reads CSVDVGGQGSDSYTF. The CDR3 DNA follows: TGCAGCGTTGATGTGGGCGGACAGGGAAGCGATAGCTACACCTTC.

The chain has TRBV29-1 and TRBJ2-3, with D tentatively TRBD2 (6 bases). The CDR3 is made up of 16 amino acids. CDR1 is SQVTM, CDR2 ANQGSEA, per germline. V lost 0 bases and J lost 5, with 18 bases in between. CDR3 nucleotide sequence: TGCAGCGTTGAAGATCGGTTCACTAGCTCGGGAGATACGCAGTATTTT. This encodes CSVEDRFTSSGDTQYF.

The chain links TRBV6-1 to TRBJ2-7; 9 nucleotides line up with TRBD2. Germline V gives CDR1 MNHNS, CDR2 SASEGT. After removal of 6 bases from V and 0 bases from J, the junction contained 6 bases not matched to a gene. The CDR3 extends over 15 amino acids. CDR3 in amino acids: CASSPLAGASYEQYF. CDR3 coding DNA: TGTGCCAGCAGCCCCTTAGCGGGGGCCTCCTACGAGCAGTACTTC.

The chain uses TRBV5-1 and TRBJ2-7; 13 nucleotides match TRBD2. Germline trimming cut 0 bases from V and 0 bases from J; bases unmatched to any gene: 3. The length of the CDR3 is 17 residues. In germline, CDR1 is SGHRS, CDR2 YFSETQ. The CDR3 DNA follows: TGCGCCAGCAGCTTGGTCGGACTAGCGGGGGCCTCCTACGAGCAGTACTTC. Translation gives CASSLVGLAGASYEQYF.

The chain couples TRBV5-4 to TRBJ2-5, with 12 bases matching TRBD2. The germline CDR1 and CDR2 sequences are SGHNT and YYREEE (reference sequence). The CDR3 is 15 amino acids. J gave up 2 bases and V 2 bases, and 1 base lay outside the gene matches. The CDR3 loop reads CASSFLAGGQETQYF. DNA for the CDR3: TGTGCCAGCAGCTTCCTAGCGGGGGGGCAAGAGACCCAGTACTTC. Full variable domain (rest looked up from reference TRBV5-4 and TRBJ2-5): ETGVTQSPTHLIKTRGQQVTLRCSSQSGHNTVSWYQQALGQGPQFIFQYYREEENGRGNFPPRFSGLQFPNYSSELNVNALELDDSALYLCASSFLAGGQETQYFGPGTRLLVL.

The CDR3 DNA reads as TGTGCCAGCAGACCAAGACTAGCGGGAGAAAATGAGCAGTTCTTC. This codes for CASRPRLAGENEQFF. The genes are TRBV27 and TRBJ2-1; TRBD2 aligns across 12 bases. There are 15 residues in the CDR3. In germline, CDR1 is MNHEY, CDR2 SMNVEV (reference sequence). The J segment lost 7 bases and the V segment lost 6 bases, leaving 7 bases of the junction unmatched.